The table lists the clone carrying this TCR beta chain with many counts. Its antigen is unknown. Ophthalmopathic donors had moderate-to-severe activity, CAS ≥3 and NOSPECS ≥4, with disease that had lasted under 3 months. As diagnostic evidence, clinical symptoms, serum thyroxine, TRAb, thyroid ultrasound and orbital computed tomography were relied upon. From germline, CDR1 is SGHDN and CDR2 FVKESK. The CDR3 length is 11 residues. Between the trimmed V and J ends, which lost 5 bases and 9 bases, there was a span of 8 bases. These data are taken from a study of Graves' ophthalmopathy and Graves' hyperthyroidism. From RNA, the CDR3 regions of TCR beta chains were amplified and sequenced. HTBI primers were employed in first-round RT-PCR, then a second-round multiplex PCR followed. MiXCR, applied by TCRdb to the multiplex PCR reads, yields one record per CDR3 protein. The table shows 450,000 or so distinct CDR3 sequences, with 14% occurring only once.

Broader study findings: Classification of ophthalmopathy versus stable hyperthyroidism by a 13-signature model yielded 85% to 90% sensitivity and 65% to 83% specificity.

The chain recombines TRBV14 with TRBJ1-5; D remains unclear. The clonotype originates from a woman aged 25 to 39 with Graves' ophthalmopathy. The sequenced sample was blood. CDR3 sequence (DNA): TGTGCCAGCAGCGCGCTACGGCCCCAGCATTTT. It is translated as CASSALRPQHF.